The clone carrying this TCR beta chain was counted at least ten times. These data originate in a study of metastatic and nonmetastatic thyroid tumors. Trimming took 5 bases from V and 8 from J, leaving 13 bases between them. The CDR3 consists of 13 residues. Not a single patient had been given any form of treatment at any point before undergoing thyroid surgery. TCRdb re-clonotyped the PCR reads through MiXCR. Here the sample spans tens of thousands of clones, 14% to 15% being singletons. Source material: tumor tissue. The chain couples TRBV12-3 or TRBV12-4 to TRBJ1-3, with TRBD1 as a possible D gene (5 bases). The receptor comes from a female donor with papillary thyroid cancer or a benign thyroid nodule (not recorded which). Some clones in this sample may be carry-over from other donors' samples. The CDR3 bases are TGTGCCAGCAGTCCCCCGGGGGAGGACACCATATATTTT. This translates into CASSPPGEDTIYF.